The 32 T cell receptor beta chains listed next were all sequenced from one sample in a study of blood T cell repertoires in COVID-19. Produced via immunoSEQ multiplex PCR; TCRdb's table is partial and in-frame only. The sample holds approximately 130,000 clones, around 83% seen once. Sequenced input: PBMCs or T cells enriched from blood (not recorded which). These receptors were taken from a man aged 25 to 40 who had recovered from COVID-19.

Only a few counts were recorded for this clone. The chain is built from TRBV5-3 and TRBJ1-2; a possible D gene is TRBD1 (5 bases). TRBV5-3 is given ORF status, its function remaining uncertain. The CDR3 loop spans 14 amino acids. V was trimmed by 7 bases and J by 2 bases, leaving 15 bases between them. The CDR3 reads CARVGTRTNYGYTF. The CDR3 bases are TGTGCCAGAGTCGGGACTAGAACGAACTATGGCTACACCTTC.

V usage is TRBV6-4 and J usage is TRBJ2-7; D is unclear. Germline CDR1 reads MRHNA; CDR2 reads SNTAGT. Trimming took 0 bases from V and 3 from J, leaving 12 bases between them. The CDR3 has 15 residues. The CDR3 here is CASSDSAPTIYEQYV. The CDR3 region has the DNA TGTGCCAGCAGTGACTCGGCCCCTACTATCTACGAGCAGTACGTC.

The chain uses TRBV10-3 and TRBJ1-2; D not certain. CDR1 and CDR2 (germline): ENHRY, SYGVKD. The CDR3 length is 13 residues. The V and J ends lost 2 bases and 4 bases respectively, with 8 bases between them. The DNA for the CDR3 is TGTGCCATCAGTGAGCCACAGAGCTATGGCTACACCTTC. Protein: CAISEPQSYGYTF.

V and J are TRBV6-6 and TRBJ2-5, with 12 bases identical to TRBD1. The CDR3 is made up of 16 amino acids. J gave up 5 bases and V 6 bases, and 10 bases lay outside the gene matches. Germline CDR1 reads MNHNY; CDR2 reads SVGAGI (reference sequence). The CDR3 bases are TGTGCCAGCAGAGAACCGGGACAGGGGGCGGGGGAGACCCAGTACTTC. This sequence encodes CASREPGQGAGETQYF.

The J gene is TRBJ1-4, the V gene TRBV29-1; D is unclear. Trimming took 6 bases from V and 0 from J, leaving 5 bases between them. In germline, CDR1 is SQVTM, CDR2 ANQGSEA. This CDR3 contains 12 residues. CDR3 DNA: TGCAGCGTCTTTACAACTAATGAAAAACTGTTTTTT. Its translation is CSVFTTNEKLFF.

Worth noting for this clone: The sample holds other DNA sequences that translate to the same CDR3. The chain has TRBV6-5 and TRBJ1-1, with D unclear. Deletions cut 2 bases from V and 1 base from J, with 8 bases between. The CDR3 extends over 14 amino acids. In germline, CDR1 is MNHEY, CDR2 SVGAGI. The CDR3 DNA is TGTGCCAGCAGTTACCGCAGACAGAACACTGAAGCTTTCTTT. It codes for CASSYRRQNTEAFF.

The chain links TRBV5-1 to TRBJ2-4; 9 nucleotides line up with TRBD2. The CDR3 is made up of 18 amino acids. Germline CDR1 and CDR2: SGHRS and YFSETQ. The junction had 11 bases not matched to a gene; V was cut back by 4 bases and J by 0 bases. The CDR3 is CASSQTSGGSLAKNIQYF. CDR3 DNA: TGCGCCAGCAGCCAGACTAGCGGTGGGTCCCTAGCCAAAAACATTCAGTACTTC.

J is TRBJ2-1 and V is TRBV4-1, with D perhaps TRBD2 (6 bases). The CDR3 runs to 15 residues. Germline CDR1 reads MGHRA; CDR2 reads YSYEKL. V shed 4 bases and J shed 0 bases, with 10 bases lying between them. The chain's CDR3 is CASSLLGGSYNEQFF. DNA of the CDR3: TGCGCCAGCAGCCTCCTGGGGGGCTCCTACAATGAGCAGTTCTTC.

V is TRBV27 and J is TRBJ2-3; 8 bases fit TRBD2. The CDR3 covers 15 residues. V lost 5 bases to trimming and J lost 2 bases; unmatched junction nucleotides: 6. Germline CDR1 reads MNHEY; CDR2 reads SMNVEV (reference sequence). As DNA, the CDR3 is TGTGCCAGCAGTCCCCTCGGGGGGGACACAGATACGCAGTATTTT. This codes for CASSPLGGDTDTQYF.

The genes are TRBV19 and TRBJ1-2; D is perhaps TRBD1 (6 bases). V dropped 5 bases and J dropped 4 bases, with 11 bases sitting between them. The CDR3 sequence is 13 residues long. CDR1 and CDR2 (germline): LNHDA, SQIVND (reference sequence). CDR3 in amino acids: CASSAGVGYGYTF. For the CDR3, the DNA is TGTGCCAGTAGTGCAGGGGTTGGCTATGGCTACACCTTC.

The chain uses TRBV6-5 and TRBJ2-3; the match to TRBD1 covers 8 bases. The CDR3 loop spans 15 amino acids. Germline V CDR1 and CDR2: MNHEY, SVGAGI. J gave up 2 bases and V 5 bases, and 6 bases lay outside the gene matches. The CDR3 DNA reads TGTGCCAGCAGTCCTCGGACAGGGCCCACAGATACGCAGTATTTT. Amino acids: CASSPRTGPTDTQYF.

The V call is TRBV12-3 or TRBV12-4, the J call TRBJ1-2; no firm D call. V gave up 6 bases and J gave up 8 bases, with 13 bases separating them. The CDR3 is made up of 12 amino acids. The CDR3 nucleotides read TGTGCCAGCAGCCTCAAGTACGGGGGCTACACCTTC. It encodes CASSLKYGGYTF.

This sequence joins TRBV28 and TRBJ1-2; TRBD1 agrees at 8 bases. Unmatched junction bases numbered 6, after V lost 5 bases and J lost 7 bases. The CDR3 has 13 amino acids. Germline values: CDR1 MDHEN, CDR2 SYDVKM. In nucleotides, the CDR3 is TGTGCCAGCAGTCCTCCCGGACAGGGTGGCTACACCTTC. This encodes CASSPPGQGGYTF.

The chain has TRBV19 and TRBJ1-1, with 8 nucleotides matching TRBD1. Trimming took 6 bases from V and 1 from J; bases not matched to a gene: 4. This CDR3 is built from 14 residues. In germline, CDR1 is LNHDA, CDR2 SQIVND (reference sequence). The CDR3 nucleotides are TGTGCCAGTAGGGAGACAGGGGAGAACACTGAAGCTTTCTTT. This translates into CASRETGENTEAFF.

CDR3 nucleotide sequence: TGTGCCAGCAGCGCCATGAGCTCTGGAAACACCATATATTTT. It translates to CASSAMSSGNTIYF. The genes are TRBV11-2 and TRBJ1-3; the D is unclear. The CDR3 loop spans 14 amino acids. Trimming stripped 5 bases from V and 0 bases from J, with 8 bases between. CDR1 and CDR2 (germline): SGHAT, FQNNGV.

CDR3 DNA: TGTGCCAGCAGTGGGGAGTCTAGCGGGGGGCCGGGGGAGCTGTTTTTT. It yields the protein CASSGESSGGPGELFF. The chain has TRBV27 and TRBJ2-2; TRBD2 aligns across 11 bases. Germline loops: CDR1 MNHEY, CDR2 SMNVEV (reference sequence). J lost 8 bases, V lost 5 bases, and 10 bases had no gene match. The CDR3 length is 16 residues.

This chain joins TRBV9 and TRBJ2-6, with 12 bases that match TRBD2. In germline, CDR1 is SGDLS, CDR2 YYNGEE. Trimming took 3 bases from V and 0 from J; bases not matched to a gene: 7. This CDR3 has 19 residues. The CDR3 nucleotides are TGTGCCAGCAGCGCTCCTAGCGGGAGGGCCACCTCTGGGGCCAACGTCCTGACTTTC. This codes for CASSAPSGRATSGANVLTF.

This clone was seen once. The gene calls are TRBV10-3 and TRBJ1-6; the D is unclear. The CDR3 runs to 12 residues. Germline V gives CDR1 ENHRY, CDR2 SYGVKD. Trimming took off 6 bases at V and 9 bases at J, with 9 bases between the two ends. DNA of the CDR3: TGTGCCATCAGCAACGAGGGTTCACCCCTCCACTTT. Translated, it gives CAISNEGSPLHF.

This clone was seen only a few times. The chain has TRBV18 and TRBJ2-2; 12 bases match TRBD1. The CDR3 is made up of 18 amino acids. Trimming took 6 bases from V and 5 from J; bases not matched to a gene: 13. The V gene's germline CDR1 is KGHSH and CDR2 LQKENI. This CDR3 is CASSQNSPGQGATGELFF. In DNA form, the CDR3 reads TGTGCCAGCTCTCAAAACTCACCGGGACAGGGGGCAACCGGGGAGCTGTTTTTT.

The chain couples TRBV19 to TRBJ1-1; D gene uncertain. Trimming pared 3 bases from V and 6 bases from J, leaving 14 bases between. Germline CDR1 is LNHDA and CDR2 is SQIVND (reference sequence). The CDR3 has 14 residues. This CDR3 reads CASSIGGIVPEAFF. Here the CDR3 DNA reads TGTGCCAGTAGTATTGGCGGGATCGTCCCTGAAGCTTTCTTT.

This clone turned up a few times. The CDR3 bases are TGTGCCAGCAGAAACAGGGGCTCCTACAATGAGCAGTTCTTC. It codes for CASRNRGSYNEQFF. This chain connects TRBV2 to TRBJ2-1, with 7 bases matching TRBD1. The germline V gene encodes CDR1 SNHLY and CDR2 FYNNEI. CDR3 length: 14 amino acids. The junction had 2 bases not matched to a gene; V was cut back by 6 bases and J by 0 bases.

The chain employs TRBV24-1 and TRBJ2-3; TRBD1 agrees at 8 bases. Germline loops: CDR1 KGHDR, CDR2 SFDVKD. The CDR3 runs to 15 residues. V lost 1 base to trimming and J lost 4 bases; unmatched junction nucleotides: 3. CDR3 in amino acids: CATSDFTGGADTQYF. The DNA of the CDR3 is TGTGCCACCAGTGATTTTACAGGGGGAGCAGATACGCAGTATTTT.

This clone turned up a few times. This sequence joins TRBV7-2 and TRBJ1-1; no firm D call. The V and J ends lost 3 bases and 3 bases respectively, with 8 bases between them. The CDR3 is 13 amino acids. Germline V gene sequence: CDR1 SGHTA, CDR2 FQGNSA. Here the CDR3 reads CASSFLGDTEAFF. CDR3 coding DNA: TGTGCCAGCAGCTTTCTTGGAGACACTGAAGCTTTCTTT. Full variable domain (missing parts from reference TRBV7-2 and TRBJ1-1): GAGVSQSPSNKVTEKGKDVELRCDPISGHTALYWYRQSLGQGLEFLIYFQGNSAPDKSGLPSDRFSAERTGGSVSTLTIQRTQQEDSAVYLCASSFLGDTEAFFGQGTRLTVV.

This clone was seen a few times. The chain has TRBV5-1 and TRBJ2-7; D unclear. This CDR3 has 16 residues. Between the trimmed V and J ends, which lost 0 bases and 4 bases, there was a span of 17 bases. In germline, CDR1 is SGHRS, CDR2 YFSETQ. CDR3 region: CASSLEKNPDKYEQYV. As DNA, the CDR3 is TGCGCCAGCAGCTTGGAAAAGAACCCCGACAAGTACGAGCAGTACGTC.

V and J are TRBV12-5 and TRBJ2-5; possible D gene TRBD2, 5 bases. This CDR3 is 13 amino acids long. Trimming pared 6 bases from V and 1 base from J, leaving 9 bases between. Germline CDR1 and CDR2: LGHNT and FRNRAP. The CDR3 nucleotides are TGTGCTAGTGGGGGTAGCGCCCAAGAGACCCAGTACTTC. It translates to CASGGSAQETQYF.

The chain's CDR3 is CASSLRPPRAYEQYF. The CDR3 DNA is TGTGCCAGCAGTCTACGTCCTCCTCGGGCCTACGAGCAGTACTTC. The chain couples TRBV28 to TRBJ2-7; D is unresolved. Trimming left V 5 bases short and J 2 bases short, with 16 bases between. The CDR3 length is 15 residues. Germline-derived CDR1 and CDR2 are MDHEN and SYDVKM.

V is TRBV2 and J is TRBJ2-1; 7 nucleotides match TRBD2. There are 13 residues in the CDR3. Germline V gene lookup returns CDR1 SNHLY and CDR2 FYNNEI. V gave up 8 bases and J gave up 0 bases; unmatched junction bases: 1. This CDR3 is CASGRVSYNEQFF. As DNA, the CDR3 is TGTGCCAGCGGGAGGGTCTCCTACAATGAGCAGTTCTTC.

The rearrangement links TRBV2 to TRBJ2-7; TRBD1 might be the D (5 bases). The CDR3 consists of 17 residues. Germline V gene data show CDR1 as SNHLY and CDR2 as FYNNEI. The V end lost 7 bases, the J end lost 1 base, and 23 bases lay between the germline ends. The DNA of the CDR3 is TGTGCCAGCAAACCTGGGCAATGGACAAGGAATTCCTACGAGCAGTACTTC. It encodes CASKPGQWTRNSYEQYF.

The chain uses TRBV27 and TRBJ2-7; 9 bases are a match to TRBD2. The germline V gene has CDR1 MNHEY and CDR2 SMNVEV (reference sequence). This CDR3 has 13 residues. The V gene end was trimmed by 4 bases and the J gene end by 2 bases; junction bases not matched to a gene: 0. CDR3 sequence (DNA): TGTGCCAGCAGTTGGACTAGCGCCTACGAGCAGTACTTC. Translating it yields CASSWTSAYEQYF.

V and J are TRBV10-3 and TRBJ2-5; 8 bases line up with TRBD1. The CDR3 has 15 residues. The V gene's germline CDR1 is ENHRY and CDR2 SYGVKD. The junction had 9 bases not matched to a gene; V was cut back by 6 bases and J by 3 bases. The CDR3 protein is CAIRSPLDREETQYF. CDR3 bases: TGTGCCATCAGATCCCCCCTGGACAGGGAAGAGACCCAGTACTTC.

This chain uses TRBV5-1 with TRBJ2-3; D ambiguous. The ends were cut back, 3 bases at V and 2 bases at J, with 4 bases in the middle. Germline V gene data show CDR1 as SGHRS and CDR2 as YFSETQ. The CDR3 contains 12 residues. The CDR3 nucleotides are TGCGCCAGCAGCTCCTACACAGATACGCAGTATTTT. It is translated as CASSSYTDTQYF.

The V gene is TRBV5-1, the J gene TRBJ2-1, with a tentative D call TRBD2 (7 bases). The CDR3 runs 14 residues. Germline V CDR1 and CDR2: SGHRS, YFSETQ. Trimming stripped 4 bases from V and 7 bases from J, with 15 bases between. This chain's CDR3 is CASSPLGGGNEQFF. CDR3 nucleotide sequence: TGCGCCAGCAGCCCCCTAGGGGGGGGGAATGAGCAGTTCTTC.